A single sample is the source of the 2 T cell receptor beta chains below, sequenced in a study of blood T cell repertoires in COVID-19. Clones were sequenced by immunoSEQ multiplex PCR, and TCRdb holds only the in-frame ones, with some missing. The sample gives fewer than 60,000 clones, about 92% of which show up once; approximately 4% is in the top ten. The sample comprised peripheral blood. Receptors originate from a human donor in a cohort sampled during active COVID-19.

This chain joins TRBV18 and TRBJ1-5; TRBD1 might be the D (5 bases). The CDR3 has 13 amino acids. Trimming took 6 bases from V and 4 from J, leaving 10 bases between them. From germline, CDR1 is KGHSH and CDR2 LQKENI. The CDR3 coding sequence is TGTGCCAGCTCTACAGGTATTAATCAGCCCCAGCATTTT. Residues: CASSTGINQPQHF. Looking up the rest from reference TRBV18 and TRBJ1-5 gives the full variable domain: NAGVMQNPRHLVRRRGQEARLRCSPMKGHSHVYWYRQLPEEGLKFMVYLQKENIIDESGMPKERFSAEFPKEGPSILRIQQVVRGDSAAYFCASSTGINQPQHFGDGTRLSIL.

The rearrangement uses TRBV19 and TRBJ2-7, with 13 bases lining up with TRBD2. After removal of 3 bases from V and 5 bases from J, the junction contained 4 bases not matched to a gene. The CDR3 runs 15 residues. Germline assignment: CDR1 LNHDA and CDR2 SQIVND (reference sequence). CDR3 DNA sequence: TGTGCCAGTAGTATGGGACTAGCGGGATCGAACGAGCAGTACGTC. It codes for CASSMGLAGSNEQYV.